This TCR beta chain was sequenced during a study of shared clonotypes between healthy human individuals. Sequenced by immunoSEQ multiplex PCR; TCRdb stores in-frame clones only, minus some. This table holds roughly 2 million clones, 90% to 96% found once. The length of the CDR3 is 15 residues. With 4 bases removed from V and 4 bases from J, the gap between germline ends came to 13 bases. Germline CDR1 MNHNS, CDR2 SASEGT. Sequenced input: naive CD4+ T cells sorted from blood. Subset denoted: CD45RA+ positively selected. This receptor was taken from a man between 18 and 29 years old in good health. V gene TRBV6-1 combines with J gene TRBJ1-4, with a weak D call TRBD1 (6 bases). Here the CDR3 DNA reads TGTGCCAGCAGTGGCTGGGGGGGCATTAATGAAAAACTGTTTTTT. It is translated as CASSGWGGINEKLFF.